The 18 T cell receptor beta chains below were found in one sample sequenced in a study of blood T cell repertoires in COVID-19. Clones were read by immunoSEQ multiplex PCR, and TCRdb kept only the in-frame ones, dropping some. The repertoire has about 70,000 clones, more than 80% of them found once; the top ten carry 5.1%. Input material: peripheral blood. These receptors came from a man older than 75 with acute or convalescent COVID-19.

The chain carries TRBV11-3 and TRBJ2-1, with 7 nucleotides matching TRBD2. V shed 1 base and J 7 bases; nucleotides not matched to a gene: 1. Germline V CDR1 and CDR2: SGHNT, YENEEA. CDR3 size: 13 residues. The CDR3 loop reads CASSLVSGNEQFF. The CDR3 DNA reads TGTGCCAGCAGCTTAGTTAGCGGGAATGAGCAGTTCTTC.

The CDR3 loop reads CASRSGVENEKLFF. CDR3 nucleotides: TGTGCCAGCAGGTCCGGGGTAGAAAATGAAAAACTGTTTTTT. The genes are TRBV7-9 and TRBJ1-4, with D hard to call. Trimming removed 6 bases from V and 5 bases from J, with 13 bases in between. Per the germline V gene, CDR1 is SEHNR and CDR2 is FQNEAQ (reference sequence). There are 14 residues in the CDR3.

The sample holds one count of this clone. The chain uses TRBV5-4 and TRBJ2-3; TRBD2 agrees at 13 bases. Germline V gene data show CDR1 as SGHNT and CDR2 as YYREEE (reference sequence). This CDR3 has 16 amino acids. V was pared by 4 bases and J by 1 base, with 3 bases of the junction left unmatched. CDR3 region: CASSPGTSGGTDTQYF. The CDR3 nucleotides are TGTGCCAGCAGCCCTGGGACTAGCGGGGGCACAGATACGCAGTATTTT.

Here the CDR3 reads CASSRFSVALDEQFF. The CDR3 region has the DNA TGTGCCAGCAGCCGATTTAGCGTAGCGCTCGATGAGCAGTTCTTC. V is TRBV3-1 (or the pseudogene TRBV3-2) and J is TRBJ2-1; tentative D call: TRBD2 (5 bases). The CDR3 has 15 residues. V was cut by 4 bases and J by 8 bases, with 18 bases left in between. Germline loops: CDR1 LGHDT, CDR2 YNNKEL (reference sequence).

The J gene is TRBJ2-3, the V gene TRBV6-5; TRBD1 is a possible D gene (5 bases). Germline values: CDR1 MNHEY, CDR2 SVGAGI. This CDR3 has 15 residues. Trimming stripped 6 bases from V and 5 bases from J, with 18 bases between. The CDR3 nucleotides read TGTGCCAGCAGCCGGACAAGTCCTTCAGGAGATACGCAGTATTTT. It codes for CASSRTSPSGDTQYF.

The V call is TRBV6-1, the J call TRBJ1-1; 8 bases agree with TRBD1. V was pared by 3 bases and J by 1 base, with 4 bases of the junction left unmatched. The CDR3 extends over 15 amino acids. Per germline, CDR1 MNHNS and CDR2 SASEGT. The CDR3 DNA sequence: TGTGCCAGCAGTGAGCCCGGGACAGGGAACACTGAAGCTTTCTTT. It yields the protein CASSEPGTGNTEAFF.

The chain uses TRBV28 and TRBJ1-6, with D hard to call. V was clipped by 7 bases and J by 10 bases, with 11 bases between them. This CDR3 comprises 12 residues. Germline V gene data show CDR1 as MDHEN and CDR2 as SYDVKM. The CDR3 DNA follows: TGTGCCAGCACTGTTGAGGGATCACCCCTCCACTTT. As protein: CASTVEGSPLHF.

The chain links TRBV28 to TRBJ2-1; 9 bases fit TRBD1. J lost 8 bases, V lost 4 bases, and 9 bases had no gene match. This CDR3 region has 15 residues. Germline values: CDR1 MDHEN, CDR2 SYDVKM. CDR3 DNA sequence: TGTGCCAGCAGTTCTACCGGGACAGGGAATCATGAGCAGTTCTTC. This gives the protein CASSSTGTGNHEQFF.

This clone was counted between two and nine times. The DNA for the CDR3 is TGTGCCAGCAGTGGGGGGACTAGATCGAGGGGCACAGATACGCAGTATTTT. This translates into CASSGGTRSRGTDTQYF. The V gene is TRBV2, the J gene TRBJ2-3; 8 nucleotides line up with TRBD2. CDR1 and CDR2 (germline): SNHLY, FYNNEI. J was trimmed by 1 base and V by 4 bases; bases with no gene match: 10. This CDR3 is built from 17 residues.

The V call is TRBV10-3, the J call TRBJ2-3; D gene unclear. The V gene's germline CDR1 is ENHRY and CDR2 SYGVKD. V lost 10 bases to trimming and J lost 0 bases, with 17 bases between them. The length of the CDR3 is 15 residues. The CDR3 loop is CATQHGAASTDTQYF. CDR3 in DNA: TGTGCCACCCAACACGGAGCAGCTAGCACAGATACGCAGTATTTT.

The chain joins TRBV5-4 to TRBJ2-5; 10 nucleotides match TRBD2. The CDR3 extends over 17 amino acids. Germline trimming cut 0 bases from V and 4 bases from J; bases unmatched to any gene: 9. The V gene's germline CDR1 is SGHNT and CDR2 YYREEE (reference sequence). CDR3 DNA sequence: TGTGCCAGCAGCTTGGCCAGAGCGGGAGGGGTGGGAGAGACCCAGTACTTC. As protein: CASSLARAGGVGETQYF.

Written as DNA, the CDR3 is TGTGCCTGGAGTCCTAAACGGGGAGGGGTCGCTGAAGCTTTCTTT. It is translated as CAWSPKRGGVAEAFF. The V and J genes are TRBV30 and TRBJ1-1; a possible D gene is TRBD1 (5 bases). CDR1 is GTSNPN, CDR2 SVGIG, per germline (reference sequence). V gave up 2 bases and J gave up 6 bases, with 19 bases separating them. CDR3 length: 15 residues.

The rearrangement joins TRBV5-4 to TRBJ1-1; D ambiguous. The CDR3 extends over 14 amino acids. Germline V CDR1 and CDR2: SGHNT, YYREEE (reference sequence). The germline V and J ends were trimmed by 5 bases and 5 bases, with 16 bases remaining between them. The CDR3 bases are TGTGCCAGCAGGCCGTCGTCTGTGAGGACTGAAGCTTTCTTT. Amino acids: CASRPSSVRTEAFF.

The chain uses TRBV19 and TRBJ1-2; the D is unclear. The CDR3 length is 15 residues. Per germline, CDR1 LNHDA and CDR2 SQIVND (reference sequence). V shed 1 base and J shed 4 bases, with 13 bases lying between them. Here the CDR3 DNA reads TGTGCCAGTAGTATAGGCGGCGAACTTACCTATGGCTACACCTTC. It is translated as CASSIGGELTYGYTF.

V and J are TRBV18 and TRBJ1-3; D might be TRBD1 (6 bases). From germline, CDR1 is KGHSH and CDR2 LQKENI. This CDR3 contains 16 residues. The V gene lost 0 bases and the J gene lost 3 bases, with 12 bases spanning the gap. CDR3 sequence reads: CASSPPSGAHGNTIYF. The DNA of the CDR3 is TGTGCCAGCTCACCACCGTCAGGGGCGCATGGAAACACCATATATTTT. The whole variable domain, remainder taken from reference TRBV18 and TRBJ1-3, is NAGVMQNPRHLVRRRGQEARLRCSPMKGHSHVYWYRQLPEEGLKFMVYLQKENIIDESGMPKERFSAEFPKEGPSILRIQQVVRGDSAAYFCASSPPSGAHGNTIYFGEGSWLTVV.

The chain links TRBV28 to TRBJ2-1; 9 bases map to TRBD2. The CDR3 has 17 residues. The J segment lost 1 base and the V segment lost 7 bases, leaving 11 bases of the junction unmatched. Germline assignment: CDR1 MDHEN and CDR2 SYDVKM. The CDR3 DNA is TGTGCCAGCATAGGTAGCGGGAGAGATCCATCCTACAATGAGCAGTTCTTC. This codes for CASIGSGRDPSYNEQFF.

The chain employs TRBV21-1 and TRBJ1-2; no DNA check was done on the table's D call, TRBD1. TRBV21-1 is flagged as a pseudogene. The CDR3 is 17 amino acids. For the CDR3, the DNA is TGTGCCAGCAGCCGGCAGGACAGGCGATCAGGACCCCAGGTGGTATCCTTC. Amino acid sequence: CASSRQDRRSGPQVVSF.

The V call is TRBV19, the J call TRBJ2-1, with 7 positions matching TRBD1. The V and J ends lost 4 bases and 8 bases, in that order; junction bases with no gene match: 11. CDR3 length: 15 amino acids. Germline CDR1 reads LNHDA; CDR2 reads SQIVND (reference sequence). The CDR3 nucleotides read TGTGCCAGTAGTAGAGGCACAGGGGTTCGGGATGAGCAGTTCTTC. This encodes CASSRGTGVRDEQFF.